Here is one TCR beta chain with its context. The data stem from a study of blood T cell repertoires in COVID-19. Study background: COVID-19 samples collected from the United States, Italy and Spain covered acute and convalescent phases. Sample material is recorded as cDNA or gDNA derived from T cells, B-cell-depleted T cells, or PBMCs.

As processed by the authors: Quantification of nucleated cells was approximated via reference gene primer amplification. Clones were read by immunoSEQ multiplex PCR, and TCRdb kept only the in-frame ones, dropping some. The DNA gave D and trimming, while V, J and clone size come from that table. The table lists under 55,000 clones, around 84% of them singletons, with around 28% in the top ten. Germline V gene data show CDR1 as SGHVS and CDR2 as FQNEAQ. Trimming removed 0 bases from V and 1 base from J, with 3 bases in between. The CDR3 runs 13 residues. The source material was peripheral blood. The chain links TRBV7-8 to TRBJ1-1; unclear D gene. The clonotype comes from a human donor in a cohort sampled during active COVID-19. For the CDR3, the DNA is TGTGCCAGCAGCTTAGCCCAGAACACTGAAGCTTTCTTT. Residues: CASSLAQNTEAFF. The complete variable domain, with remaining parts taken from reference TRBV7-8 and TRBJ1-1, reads GAGVSQSPRYKVAKRGQDVALRCDPISGHVSLFWYQQALGQGPEFLTYFQNEAQLDKSGLPSDRFFAERPEGSVSTLKIQRTQQEDSAVYLCASSLAQNTEAFFGQGTRLTVV.